This T cell receptor beta chain was recorded in a study of blood T cell repertoires in COVID-19. The protocol was immunoSEQ multiplex PCR, while the TCRdb copy is restricted to in-frame clones and leaves out a portion. The table records 130,000 or so clones, around nine tenths of them present only once. This CDR3 spans 14 amino acids. Trimming removed 3 bases from V and 5 bases from J; junction bases left unmatched: 4. Germline V gives CDR1 KGHSH, CDR2 LQKENI. This clone was recorded a few times. The rearrangement joins TRBV18 to TRBJ1-5, with TRBD1 identical over 7 bases. This TCR came from a woman between 50 and 59 years old with acute or convalescent COVID-19. The sample taken for sequencing was peripheral blood. As DNA, the CDR3 is TGTGCCAGCTCACCGGGAACAGGGGATCAGCCCCAGCATTTT. Translated, it gives CASSPGTGDQPQHF. Looking up the rest from reference TRBV18 and TRBJ1-5 gives the full variable domain: NAGVMQNPRHLVRRRGQEARLRCSPMKGHSHVYWYRQLPEEGLKFMVYLQKENIIDESGMPKERFSAEFPKEGPSILRIQQVVRGDSAAYFCASSPGTGDQPQHFGDGTRLSIL.